Listed here are 27 T cell receptor beta chains from one sample, sequenced in a study of blood T cell repertoires in COVID-19. TCRdb's table, derived via immunoSEQ multiplex PCR, lists solely in-frame clones and lacks some. Counted here are 240,000 or so clones, about 80% occurring once; the ten biggest clones make up around 3.4%. The sample comprised peripheral blood. These TCRs come from a woman older than 75 with acute or convalescent COVID-19.

CDR3 in amino acids: CAWTGLVLTDTQYF. The CDR3 DNA follows: TGTGCCTGGACCGGACTAGTCCTAACAGATACGCAGTATTTT. The chain couples TRBV30 to TRBJ2-3; 7 nucleotides line up with TRBD2. This CDR3 spans 14 amino acids. Germline CDR1 reads GTSNPN; CDR2 reads SVGIG (reference sequence). Trimming took 4 bases from V and 3 from J; bases not matched to a gene: 7.

The gene calls are TRBV6-2 or TRBV6-3 and TRBJ1-4; 9 bases line up with TRBD1. The CDR3 covers 16 residues. Germline V gives CDR1 MNHEY, CDR2 SVGEGT. V lost 6 bases and J lost 7; bases outside the gene matches: 12. The chain's CDR3 is CASSEYVGTGIEKLFF. DNA of the CDR3: TGTGCCAGCAGCGAATACGTAGGGACAGGGATTGAAAAACTGTTTTTT.

This clone showed up just once. The rearrangement joins TRBV3-1 (or the pseudogene TRBV3-2) to TRBJ2-2; D perhaps matches TRBD2 (5 bases). Trimming shortened V by 4 bases and J by 6 bases, and 15 bases separated the two germline ends. The CDR3 runs 15 residues. From germline, CDR1 is LGHDT and CDR2 YNNKEL (reference sequence). CDR3 bases: TGTGCCAGCAGCCTCCGATCCGGGGTTGCCGGGGAGCTGTTTTTT. This gives the protein CASSLRSGVAGELFF.

V usage is TRBV15 and J usage is TRBJ1-1; TRBD1 matches at 8 bases. The CDR3 totals 16 residues. The V gene's germline CDR1 is LNHNV and CDR2 YYDKDF (reference sequence). V was clipped by 0 bases and J by 1 base; unmatched bases: 4. Here the CDR3 DNA reads TGTGCCACCAGCAGAGACCGGACAGGGTGGAACACTGAAGCTTTCTTT. The encoded protein is CATSRDRTGWNTEAFF.

This clone was seen just once. The chain is built from TRBV5-4 and TRBJ2-3, with TRBD1 matching 9 bases. V trimming: 7 bases; J trimming: 4 bases; junction bases outside the gene matches: 13. The V gene's germline CDR1 is SGHNT and CDR2 YYREEE (reference sequence). CDR3 size: 16 residues. In DNA, the CDR3 is TGTGCCAGCCAACAACAGGGGGCGCGGGTCCCAGATACGCAGTATTTT. Protein: CASQQQGARVPDTQYF.

This rearrangement joins TRBV2 to TRBJ2-7; TRBD1 is a possible D gene (6 bases). The CDR3 has 15 residues. The ends were cut back, 4 bases at V and 0 bases at J, with 13 bases in the middle. Germline-derived CDR1 and CDR2 are SNHLY and FYNNEI. In DNA form, the CDR3 reads TGTGCCAGCAGTGCCTGGAGAGGGGGCTCCTACGAGCAGTACTTC. Amino acids: CASSAWRGGSYEQYF.

CDR3 in DNA: TGTGCCAGCAGGGCGGGACGGAACTATGGCTACACCTTC. Encoded protein: CASRAGRNYGYTF. The chain recombines TRBV6-5 with TRBJ1-2; D is possibly TRBD1 (5 bases). The CDR3 has 13 residues. Trimming cost V 6 bases and J 2 bases, with 10 bases left between them. Germline CDR1 and CDR2: MNHEY and SVGAGI.

This clone occurred once. V usage is TRBV18 and J usage is TRBJ1-1; unclear D gene. Trimming removed 1 base at V and 2 bases at J, with 14 bases between. Germline V gene lookup returns CDR1 KGHSH and CDR2 LQKENI. The CDR3 covers 16 residues. The CDR3 sequence is CASSPRGRGYNTEAFF. The CDR3 bases are TGTGCCAGCTCACCACGTGGTCGGGGTTATAACACTGAAGCTTTCTTT.

As to this clone: Different DNA sequences within this sample yield the same CDR3. The V call is TRBV5-1, the J call TRBJ2-5; D may be TRBD1 (5 bases). Trimming removed 0 bases from V and 4 bases from J, with 7 bases in between. The germline gives CDR1 SGHRS, CDR2 YFSETQ. The CDR3 is made up of 13 amino acids. The DNA of the CDR3 is TGCGCCAGCAGCTTGGCAGGGCTAGAGACCCAGTACTTC. Translating it yields CASSLAGLETQYF. Based on the CDR3 plus reference TRBV5-1 and TRBJ2-5, the full variable domain is KAGVTQTPRYLIKTRGQQVTLSCSPISGHRSVSWYQQTPGQGLQFLFEYFSETQRNKGNFPGRFSGRQFSNSRSEMNVSTLELGDSALYLCASSLAGLETQYFGPGTRLLVL.

This clone has only a few counts. The V gene is TRBV28, the J gene TRBJ1-2; 7 bases line up with TRBD1. Germline CDR1 reads MDHEN; CDR2 reads SYDVKM. The CDR3 extends over 13 amino acids. V trimming: 3 bases; J trimming: 8 bases; junction bases outside the gene matches: 6. The CDR3 region has the DNA TGTGCCAGCAGTTTCATACAGGGGAGAGGCTACACCTTC. As protein: CASSFIQGRGYTF.

The rearrangement uses TRBV4-2 and TRBJ2-2; 12 nucleotides agree with TRBD2. The J segment lost 6 bases and the V segment lost 3 bases, leaving 5 bases of the junction unmatched. The germline V gene encodes CDR1 LGHNA and CDR2 YNFKEQ. The CDR3 is 16 residues long. The CDR3 sequence is CASSHKTSGSPGELFF. The DNA of the CDR3 is TGTGCCAGCAGCCACAAGACTAGCGGGAGTCCCGGGGAGCTGTTTTTT.

The rearrangement uses TRBV5-1 and TRBJ2-1; 8 nucleotides line up with TRBD1. The CDR3 is 18 residues long. Germline CDR1 is SGHRS and CDR2 is YFSETQ. J gave up 6 bases and V 4 bases, and 18 bases lay outside the gene matches. The CDR3 coding sequence is TGCGCCAGCAGCATAGGACAGGGTCTCCATTCTTTTACCAATGAGCAGTTCTTC. As protein: CASSIGQGLHSFTNEQFF.

This clone is a singleton in its sample. V is TRBV10-1 and J is TRBJ2-7; TRBD2 might be the D (6 bases). The CDR3 spans 14 residues. The V gene lost 2 bases and the J gene lost 3 bases, with 11 bases spanning the gap. Germline CDR1 is WNHNN and CDR2 is SYGVQD (reference sequence). The CDR3 is CASSEVRESYEQYF. The CDR3, as DNA: TGCGCCAGCAGTGAGGTTCGGGAGAGCTACGAGCAGTACTTC.

The V gene is TRBV5-1, the J gene TRBJ1-3; D is ambiguous. Deletions cut 4 bases from V and 0 bases from J, with 11 bases between. The CDR3 covers 15 residues. In germline, CDR1 is SGHRS, CDR2 YFSETQ. This chain's CDR3 is CASSPTESSGNTIYF. CDR3 DNA sequence: TGCGCCAGCAGCCCCACAGAGAGCTCTGGAAACACCATATATTTT.

CDR3 loop: CASSELDRGGNNEKLFF. The DNA of the CDR3 is TGTGCCAGCAGTGAATTAGACAGGGGGGGGAATAATGAAAAACTGTTTTTT. The V gene is TRBV6-1, the J gene TRBJ1-4; 9 bases match TRBD1. Germline loops: CDR1 MNHNS, CDR2 SASEGT. V gave up 2 bases and J gave up 4 bases; unmatched junction bases: 8. The CDR3 totals 17 residues.

This clone showed up just a few times. The chain carries TRBV19 and TRBJ1-1; TRBD1 might be the D (5 bases). CDR3 length equals 13 residues. With 8 bases removed from V and 3 bases from J, the gap between germline ends came to 13 bases. Looked up from germline, CDR1 is LNHDA and CDR2 is SQIVND (reference sequence). Here the CDR3 reads CASYSREDTEAFF. In DNA form, the CDR3 reads TGTGCCAGTTACTCCAGGGAGGACACTGAAGCTTTCTTT.

The chain employs TRBV12-5 and TRBJ2-1; 13 bases are a match to TRBD2. The CDR3 consists of 15 residues. The J segment lost 8 bases and the V segment lost 6 bases, leaving 7 bases of the junction unmatched. Looked up from germline, CDR1 is LGHNT and CDR2 is FRNRAP. CDR3 residues: CASGLLAGGPHEQFF. In nucleotides, the CDR3 is TGTGCTAGTGGCCTACTAGCGGGAGGGCCGCATGAGCAGTTCTTC.

The V gene is TRBV24-1, the J gene TRBJ1-1; a weak D match, TRBD1 (5 bases). The germline V and J ends were trimmed by 9 bases and 7 bases, with 8 bases remaining between them. This CDR3 has 10 residues. Germline lookup yields CDR1 KGHDR and CDR2 SFDVKD. Here the CDR3 DNA reads TGTGCCACCGGGGGGGATGAAGCTTTCTTT. This encodes CATGGDEAFF.

J is TRBJ2-1 and V is TRBV7-8; TRBD2 might be the D (6 bases). Trimming shortened V by 3 bases and J by 6 bases, and 6 bases separated the two germline ends. From germline, CDR1 is SGHVS and CDR2 FQNEAQ. This CDR3 is built from 12 residues. The CDR3 reads CASSFSGNEQFF. In nucleotides, the CDR3 is TGTGCCAGCAGCTTTAGCGGCAATGAGCAGTTCTTC.

J is TRBJ2-7 and V is TRBV3-1 (or the pseudogene TRBV3-2); 9 positions match TRBD2. Losses at the gene ends were 1 base for V and 1 base for J; bases not matched to a gene: 2. Germline V lookup: CDR1 LGHDT, CDR2 YNNKEL (reference sequence). The CDR3 extends over 15 amino acids. CDR3 in amino acids: CASSQGSGGSYEQYF. The CDR3 coding sequence is TGTGCCAGCAGCCAAGGTAGCGGGGGTTCCTACGAGCAGTACTTC.

This clone was seen only a few times. V and J are TRBV29-1 and TRBJ1-2; D possibly corresponds to TRBD1 (5 bases). The V gene lost 3 bases and the J gene lost 8 bases, with 16 bases spanning the gap. This CDR3 comprises 13 residues. Germline CDR1 reads SQVTM; CDR2 reads ANQGSEA. CDR3 sequence: CSVEGGGRAGYTF. The CDR3 region has the DNA TGCAGCGTTGAGGGGGGAGGACGGGCGGGCTACACCTTC.

V usage is TRBV18 and J usage is TRBJ1-3, with D possibly TRBD1 on 6 matching bases. V dropped 2 bases and J dropped 3 bases, with 17 bases sitting between them. The CDR3 spans 17 residues. Germline CDR1 reads KGHSH; CDR2 reads LQKENI. The CDR3 DNA follows: TGTGCCAGCTCACCAACACCCCCCACAGGGATTGGAAACACCATATATTTT. The encoded protein is CASSPTPPTGIGNTIYF.

A single count supports this clone. This rearrangement joins TRBV12-3 or TRBV12-4 to TRBJ1-1; the D is unclear. The CDR3 is 12 amino acids. V lost 10 bases and J lost 1, with 10 bases in between. The CDR3 nucleotides read TGTGCCACCGGTGGGAGGAACACTGAAGCTTTCTTT. Its protein product is CATGGRNTEAFF.

The chain joins TRBV25-1 to TRBJ1-3; D is perhaps TRBD1 (5 bases). CDR3 size: 16 residues. CDR1 and CDR2 (germline): MGHDK, SYGVNS. Trimming removed 2 bases at V and 0 bases at J, with 11 bases between. The CDR3 nucleotides read TGTGCCAGCAGTGAAAGGGGCAGCTTCTCTGGAAACACCATATATTTT. As protein: CASSERGSFSGNTIYF. Full variable domain (rest looked up from reference TRBV25-1 and TRBJ1-3): EADIYQTPRYLVIGTGKKITLECSQTMGHDKMYWYQQDPGMELHLIHYSYGVNSTEKGDLSSESTVSRIRTEHFPLTLESARPSHTSQYLCASSERGSFSGNTIYFGEGSWLTVV.

The chain is built from TRBV4-3 and TRBJ2-3; 9 nucleotides align to TRBD2. The CDR3 is 16 residues long. The V gene end was trimmed by 6 bases and the J gene end by 3 bases; junction bases not matched to a gene: 10. CDR1 is LGHNA, CDR2 YSLEER, per germline. This CDR3 is CASSERGAFKTDTQYF. Here the CDR3 DNA reads TGCGCCAGCAGTGAGCGGGGGGCCTTCAAGACAGATACGCAGTATTTT.

The V gene is TRBV20-1, the J gene TRBJ1-5; TRBD1 might be the D (6 bases). The germline V and J ends were trimmed by 3 bases and 0 bases, with 21 bases remaining between them. Looked up from germline, CDR1 is DFQATT and CDR2 is SNEGSKA (reference sequence). This CDR3 has 18 amino acids. The CDR3, as DNA: TGCAGTGCTAGTAGGAGTATTGGGGGGGCCTATAGCAATCAGCCCCAGCATTTT. Translated, it gives CSASRSIGGAYSNQPQHF.

The chain employs TRBV5-4 and TRBJ2-1, with D uncertain. The CDR3 extends over 15 amino acids. The V end lost 0 bases, the J end lost 0 bases, and 7 bases lay between the germline ends. Germline CDR1 reads SGHNT; CDR2 reads YYREEE (reference sequence). The DNA for the CDR3 is TGTGCCAGCAGCTTGGGAGCAAGCTCCTACAATGAGCAGTTCTTC. Translating gives CASSLGASSYNEQFF.